One and the same sample provided the 21 T cell receptor beta chains below, sequenced in a study of CXCR3-negative and CXCR3-positive naive CD8 T cells. Their cognate antigens are unknown. General study results and limits: A higher hydrophobicity marked the TRB CDR3s of CXCR3-positive naive cells versus CXCR3-negative naive cells.

Researchers prepared the TRB cDNA libraries using 5' RACE with UMI labels. TCRdb derives one entry per CDR3 protein from the 5' RACE reads, leaving out DNA. The table lists approximately 130,000 distinct CDR3 sequences. Sequencing was performed on naive CXCR3+ CD8+ T cells from blood. As for subset: CD45RO-CCR7+CD27+CD95- naive CD8+ T cells expressing CXCR3 (TNR3+). All receptors derive from a human donor in good health. Some clones in this sample may be carry-over from other donors' samples.

The chain carries TRBV3-1 and TRBJ2-3. The CDR3 covers 11 residues. Germline values: CDR1 LGHDT, CDR2 YNNKEL (reference sequence). The CDR3 reads CASSTGDTQYF.

This chain connects TRBV30 to TRBJ1-5; TCRdb designates TRBD1, a call that cannot be tested without DNA. Germline V lookup: CDR1 GTSNPN, CDR2 SVGIG (reference sequence). This CDR3 spans 15 amino acids. CDR3 region: CAWSGWDRSYQPQHF. Full variable domain (remainder filled in from reference TRBV30 and TRBJ1-5): SQTIHQWPATLVQPVGSPLSLECTVEGTSNPNLYWYRQAAGRGLQLLFYSVGIGQISSEVPQNLSASRPQDRQFILSSKKLLLSDSGFYLCAWSGWDRSYQPQHFGDGTRLSIL.

The V call is TRBV4-3, the J call TRBJ1-2. Germline V CDR1 and CDR2: LGHNA, YSLEER. The CDR3 has 13 residues. The CDR3 sequence: CASSPRGSYGYTF.

CDR3 region: CASSLVVGQPNTEAFF. The chain is built from TRBV7-9 and TRBJ1-1; TCRdb returns TRBD1, unconfirmable since there is no DNA. The CDR3 is made up of 16 amino acids. The germline V gene encodes CDR1 SEHNR and CDR2 FQNEAQ (reference sequence).

The rearrangement uses TRBV20-1 and TRBJ2-3; TCRdb returns TRBD2, unconfirmable since there is no DNA. This CDR3 region has 17 residues. Germline V gene sequence: CDR1 DFQATT, CDR2 SNEGSKA (reference sequence). CDR3 region: CSASYRRWRVSTDTQYF.

The gene calls are TRBV6-6 and TRBJ1-1; TCRdb indicates TRBD1, and absent DNA this call remains unverified. The CDR3 totals 12 residues. Germline assignment: CDR1 MNHNY and CDR2 SVGAGI (reference sequence). The CDR3: CASSQGESEAFF.

The chain couples TRBV5-5 to TRBJ2-4. Germline CDR1 and CDR2: SGHKS and YYEKEE (reference sequence). The length of the CDR3 is 12 residues. CDR3 in amino acids: CASSGDKNIQYF.

This chain connects TRBV3-1 to TRBJ1-1. CDR1 LGHDT and CDR2 YNNKEL come from the germline V gene (reference sequence). The CDR3 covers 15 residues. CDR3 protein: CASSLEGFVNTEAFF.

The CDR3 is CSASGTSGRVYEQYF. This chain links TRBV20-1 with TRBJ2-7; as DNA is missing, the TRBD2 call by TCRdb cannot be tested. CDR3 size: 15 residues. Germline CDR1 DFQATT, CDR2 SNEGSKA (reference sequence).

The CDR3 sequence is CASSLDEDTQYF. V is TRBV7-6 and J is TRBJ2-3. The length of the CDR3 is 12 residues. Germline V gene lookup returns CDR1 SGHVS and CDR2 FNYEAQ.

The V gene is TRBV5-1, the J gene TRBJ1-1; TCRdb returns TRBD1, unconfirmable since there is no DNA. Germline V gives CDR1 SGHRS, CDR2 YFSETQ. This CDR3 region has 13 residues. CDR3 region: CASSFQGEAEAFF.

This sequence joins TRBV28 and TRBJ2-7; TCRdb reports TRBD1, a call that lacks DNA to check it against. Germline V gene lookup returns CDR1 MDHEN and CDR2 SYDVKM. The CDR3 has 14 residues. This CDR3 is CASTVRGSGYEQYF.

J is TRBJ2-7 and V is TRBV29-1. Per germline, CDR1 SQVTM and CDR2 ANQGSEA. The CDR3 sequence is 12 residues long. CDR3 protein: CSVQMYTYEQYF.

J is TRBJ2-7 and V is TRBV11-2; the D gene TCRdb calls, TRBD1, cannot be checked with no DNA. Germline-derived CDR1 and CDR2 are SGHAT and FQNNGV. The CDR3 extends over 16 amino acids. The CDR3 spells CASRIDEGQGLYEQYF. Together with reference TRBV11-2 and TRBJ2-7, the CDR3 gives the full variable domain: EAGVAQSPRYKIIEKRQSVAFWCNPISGHATLYWYQQILGQGPKLLIQFQNNGVVDDSQLPKDRFSAERLKGVDSTLKIQPAKLEDSAVYLCASRIDEGQGLYEQYFGPGTRLTVT.

The chain joins TRBV29-1 to TRBJ2-4; TCRdb's D gene call, TRBD1, goes unchecked for lack of DNA. Germline V lookup: CDR1 SQVTM, CDR2 ANQGSEA. This CDR3 contains 15 residues. CDR3 amino acids: CSPTRGVLAKNIQYF.

J is TRBJ1-4 and V is TRBV4-2; as DNA is missing, the TRBD1 call by TCRdb cannot be tested. Germline V gene data show CDR1 as LGHNA and CDR2 as YNFKEQ. CDR3 size: 15 residues. The CDR3 protein is CASSPEEGAREKLFF.

The chain is built from TRBV7-2 and TRBJ2-1; TCRdb's D call, TRBD1, is unchecked because there is no DNA. This CDR3 has 12 amino acids. Per the germline V gene, CDR1 is SGHTA and CDR2 is FQGNSA. The CDR3 here is CASSSGPNEQFF.

The rearrangement uses TRBV4-1 and TRBJ1-5; TCRdb gives TRBD1 as the D gene, but with no DNA this cannot be confirmed. CDR1 MGHRA and CDR2 YSYEKL come from the germline V gene. This CDR3 region has 14 residues. CDR3 amino acids: CASSLTRTGQPQHF.

V is TRBV6-2 or TRBV6-3 and J is TRBJ2-7; TCRdb's D gene call, TRBD1, goes unchecked for lack of DNA. The germline gives CDR1 MNHEY, CDR2 SVGEGT. This CDR3 has 15 amino acids. The CDR3 loop is CASRTGTPSSYEQYF.

The gene calls are TRBV27 and TRBJ1-2. From germline, CDR1 is MNHEY and CDR2 SMNVEV (reference sequence). The CDR3 loop spans 14 amino acids. CDR3 loop: CGSSFGRSGYGYTF.

The rearrangement uses TRBV6-5 and TRBJ2-3; TCRdb gives TRBD1 as the D gene, but with no DNA this cannot be confirmed. Germline V lookup: CDR1 MNHEY, CDR2 SVGAGI. The CDR3 length is 16 residues. This CDR3 is CASSHQPGVRADTQYF.